Sequencing of this T cell receptor (beta chain) was carried out in a study of T-cell reconstitution after alpha-beta-depleted transplantation in children. TCRbeta library construction was performed incorporating unique molecular identifiers. TCRdb used MiXCR to reprocess the PCR reads, holding one entry per CDR3 protein. The sample shows 440,000 or so distinct CDR3 sequences, roughly a tenth of them seen only once. This clonotype was counted only a few times. V was trimmed by 4 bases and J by 2 bases, leaving 22 bases between them. Germline CDR1 SGHRS, CDR2 YFSETQ. The CDR3 length is 17 residues. The sample here was PBMCs from the stem cell graft donor, taken from the stem cell graft. V and J are TRBV5-1 and TRBJ2-7, with D possibly matching TRBD1 (6 bases). This sequence originates from a human donor who donated a stem cell graft to a child with acute myeloid leukemia. The CDR3 here is CASSHDQTGFPPYEQYF. The CDR3 DNA follows: TGCGCCAGCAGCCACGATCAGACAGGATTCCCCCCCTACGAGCAGTACTTC. Looking up the rest from reference TRBV5-1 and TRBJ2-7 gives the full variable domain: KAGVTQTPRYLIKTRGQQVTLSCSPISGHRSVSWYQQTPGQGLQFLFEYFSETQRNKGNFPGRFSGRQFSNSRSEMNVSTLELGDSALYLCASSHDQTGFPPYEQYFGPGTRLTVT.